The text below deals with one T cell receptor (beta chain). This record comes from a study of blood T cell repertoires in COVID-19. Study overall: T cells, B-cell-depleted T cells, or PBMCs supplied cDNA or gDNA.

Original analysis: The assay estimated nucleated cells by amplifying reference gene primers. Profiling relied on immunoSEQ multiplex PCR, and the TCRdb table lists in-frame clones only, not all of them. The D gene and trimming were derived from the DNA, and the V and J assignments and clone size from that table. The data show 150,000 to 200,000 clones, more than 70% seen once. Germline loops: CDR1 SQVTM, CDR2 ANQGSEA. This CDR3 spans 14 amino acids. The V gene end was trimmed by 7 bases and the J gene end by 2 bases; junction bases not matched to a gene: 8. The TCR sequence derives from a man aged 50 to 60 who had recovered from COVID-19. Sequenced input: peripheral blood. This chain links TRBV29-1 with TRBJ2-5; 9 bases are shared with TRBD2. In nucleotides, the CDR3 is TGCAGCGCCCACATAGCGGGGGTACAAGAGACCCAGTACTTC. Its translation is CSAHIAGVQETQYF.